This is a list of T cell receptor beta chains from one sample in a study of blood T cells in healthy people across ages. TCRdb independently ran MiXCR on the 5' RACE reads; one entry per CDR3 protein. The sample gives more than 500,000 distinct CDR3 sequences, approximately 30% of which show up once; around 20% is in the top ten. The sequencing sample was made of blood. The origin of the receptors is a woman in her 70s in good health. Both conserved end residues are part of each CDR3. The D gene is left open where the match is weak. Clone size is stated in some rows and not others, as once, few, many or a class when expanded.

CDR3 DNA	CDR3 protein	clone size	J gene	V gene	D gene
TGTGCCATCAGTGATAACTCTGTCCACAGCCAACAAGAGACCCAGTACTTC	CAISDNSVHSQQETQYF	few	TRBJ2-5	TRBV10-3	NA
TGCGCCAGCAGCCAAGATGCTTTCGGGGACACTGAAGCTTTCTTT	CASSQDAFGDTEAFF	few	TRBJ1-1	TRBV4-3	NA
TGTGCCAGCAGCCAAGAAACAGGGCGAGAAAAACTGTTTTTT	CASSQETGREKLFF	few	TRBJ1-4	TRBV14	NA
TGTGCCAGCAGCCAAGTCGGGACTAGGGACGGCCGTCGTCTCAATAGGAACAAAAACATTCAGTACTTC	CASSQVGTRDGRRLNRNKNIQYF	NA	TRBJ2-4	TRBV4-2	TRBD2
TGCAGCGTCGGCTACTCGACCTACGAGCAGTACTTC	CSVGYSTYEQYF	few	TRBJ2-7	TRBV29-1	NA
TGTGCCAGCAGCGACGGGACAGGTGCCTCTGGGGCCAACGTCCTGACTTTC	CASSDGTGASGANVLTF	NA	TRBJ2-6	TRBV7-9	TRBD1
TGTGCCAGCAGCCAGACTAGCGGGGGAGAAGAGCAGTTCTTC	CASSQTSGGEEQFF	NA	TRBJ2-1	TRBV3-1	TRBD2
TGTGCCAGCAGAACTGGGACTAGTTGGGAGTTCTTC	CASRTGTSWEFF	few	TRBJ2-7	TRBV6-2/TRBV6-3	TRBD2
TGTGCCAGCAGTACAGGGGAGAACTATGGCTACACCTTC	CASSTGENYGYTF	many	TRBJ1-2	TRBV6-5	TRBD1
TGTGCCAGCAGCCAAGGGAACAAGGACAGGGGGGGAAATGGCTACACCTTC	CASSQGNKDRGGNGYTF	NA	TRBJ1-2	TRBV4-2	TRBD1
TGCGCCAGCAGCCAAGGGAGGGGACTAGCGGGGAACAATGAGCAGTTCTTC	CASSQGRGLAGNNEQFF	few	TRBJ2-1	TRBV4-3	TRBD2
TGCAGTGCTAGACCTACTGGGGGGTCCTACGAGCAGTACTTC	CSARPTGGSYEQYF	few	TRBJ2-7	TRBV20-1	NA
TGTGCCAGCAGCTTGAAAGGGGGAGGCGGGGCCGAGCAGTACTTC	CASSLKGGGGAEQYF	NA	TRBJ2-7	TRBV7-3	NA
TGCGCCAGCAGCCAAGATTGGGCAGGGGTCCGCACAGATACGCAGTATTTT	CASSQDWAGVRTDTQYF	few	TRBJ2-3	TRBV4-3	NA